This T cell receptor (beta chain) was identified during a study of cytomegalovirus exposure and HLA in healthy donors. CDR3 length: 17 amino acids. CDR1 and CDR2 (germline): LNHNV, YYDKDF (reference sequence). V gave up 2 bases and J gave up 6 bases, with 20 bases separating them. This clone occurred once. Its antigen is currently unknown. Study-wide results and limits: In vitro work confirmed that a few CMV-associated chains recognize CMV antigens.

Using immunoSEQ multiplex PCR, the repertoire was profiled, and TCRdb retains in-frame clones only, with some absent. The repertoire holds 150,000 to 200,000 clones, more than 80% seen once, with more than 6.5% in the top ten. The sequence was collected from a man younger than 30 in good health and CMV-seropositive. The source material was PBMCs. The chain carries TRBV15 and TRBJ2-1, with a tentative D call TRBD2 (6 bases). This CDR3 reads CATSRSGTQVGPNEQFF. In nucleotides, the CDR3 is TGTGCCACCAGCAGATCCGGGACTCAGGTGGGTCCCAATGAGCAGTTCTTC. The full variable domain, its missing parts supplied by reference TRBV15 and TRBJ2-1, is DAMVIQNPRYQVTQFGKPVTLSCSQTLNHNVMYWYQQKSSQAPKLLFHYYDKDFNNEADTPDNFQSRRPNTSFCFLDIRSPGLGDTAMYLCATSRSGTQVGPNEQFFGPGTRLTVL.